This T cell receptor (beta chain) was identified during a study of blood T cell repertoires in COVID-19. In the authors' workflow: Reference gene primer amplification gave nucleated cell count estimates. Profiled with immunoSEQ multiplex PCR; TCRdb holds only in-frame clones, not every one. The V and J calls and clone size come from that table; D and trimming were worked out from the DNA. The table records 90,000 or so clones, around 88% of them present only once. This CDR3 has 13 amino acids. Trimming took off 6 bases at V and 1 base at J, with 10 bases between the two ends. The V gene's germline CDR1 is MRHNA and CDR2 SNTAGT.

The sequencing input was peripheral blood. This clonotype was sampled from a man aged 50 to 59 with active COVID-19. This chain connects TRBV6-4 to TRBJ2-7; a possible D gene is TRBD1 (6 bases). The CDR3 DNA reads TGTGCCAGCAGCCGGGACATTTCCTACGAGCAGTACTTC. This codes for CASSRDISYEQYF.